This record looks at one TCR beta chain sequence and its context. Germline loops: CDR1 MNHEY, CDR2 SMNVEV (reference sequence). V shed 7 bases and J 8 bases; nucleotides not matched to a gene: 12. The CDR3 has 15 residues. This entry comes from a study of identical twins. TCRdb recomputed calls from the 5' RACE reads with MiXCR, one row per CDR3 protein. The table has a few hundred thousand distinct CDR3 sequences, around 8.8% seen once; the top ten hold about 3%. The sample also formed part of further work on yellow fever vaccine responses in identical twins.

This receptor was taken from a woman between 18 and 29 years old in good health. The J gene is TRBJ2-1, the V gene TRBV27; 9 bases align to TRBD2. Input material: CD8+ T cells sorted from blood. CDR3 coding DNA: TGTGCCAGCACTCGAAGCGGGGGGCCCCTCCATGAGCAGTTCTTC. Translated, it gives CASTRSGGPLHEQFF.